This T cell receptor (beta chain) was captured by sequencing in a study of blood T cells in healthy people across ages. General study points: Estimated diversity across one million T cells was deemed an underestimate.

The CDR3 extends over 14 amino acids. V was pared by 7 bases and J by 4 bases, with 16 bases between. Germline values: CDR1 SEHNR, CDR2 FQNEAQ (reference sequence). Then a second PCR, running about 6 to 12 cycles, was carried out with a sample-barcoded 5' primer and a J-beta primer mix. TCRdb fed the 5' RACE reads into MiXCR, producing one record per CDR3 protein. The data show over 1,500,000 distinct CDR3 sequences, more than 35% seen once. In the case of this clonotype: As yet, its antigen is unknown.

The source material was blood. This clonotype was obtained from a human donor in good health. The J gene is TRBJ1-2, the V gene TRBV7-9, with D unresolved. CDR3: CASNPGSPTYGYTF. CDR3 in DNA: TGTGCCAGCAACCCGGGCAGCCCTACCTATGGCTACACCTTC. The full variable domain, with the rest looked up from reference TRBV7-9 and TRBJ1-2, is DTGVSQNPRHKITKRGQNVTFRCDPISEHNRLYWYRQTLGQGPEFLTYFQNEAQLEKSRLLSDRFSAERPKGSFSTLEIQRTEQGDSAMYLCASNPGSPTYGYTFGSGTRLTVV.